This note documents a single T cell receptor beta chain sequence. The target antigen is unknown. This sample is part of a study of cytomegalovirus exposure and HLA in healthy donors. Study-level findings and limits: Rarity marked most TCR sequences, yet some public TCRs occurred in many donors.

Vbeta (60) and Jbeta (13) primers were used in the PCR. The table came from immunoSEQ multiplex PCR; TCRdb's copy has only in-frame clones and leaves some out. The table includes more than 90,000 clones, less than 80% detected once. V was shortened by 5 bases and J by 8 bases, with 12 bases between the two germline ends. This CDR3 region has 12 residues. From germline, CDR1 is SGHTA and CDR2 FQGTGA. What was sequenced was PBMCs. This clonotype was sampled from a woman in her twenties or thirties in good health and CMV-seronegative. The chain has TRBV7-3 and TRBJ1-2; D gene ambiguous. CDR3 coding DNA: TGTGCCAGCAGCCCGTCACCGGGGGGCTACACCTTC. Protein product: CASSPSPGGYTF.